This T cell receptor (beta chain) was identified during a study of blood T cell repertoires in COVID-19 (TCRdb year 2020). For the wider study: Samples covering the acute and convalescent phases of COVID-19 were provided by collaborators in the United States, Italy and Spain. The prospective study material was composed of cDNA or gDNA derived from T cells, B-cell-depleted T cells, or PBMCs. Subjects who had been exposed to COVID-19, were actively infected with it, or had recovered from it provided the deeply sampled blood TCRbeta repertoires that made up the dataset. The repertoires were released in a freely available public database intended as a resource for research on the immune response to SARS-CoV-2. The samples were drawn from the first 160 participants of the ongoing ImmuneRACE study and from 1,254 subjects provided by 6 global collaborators. Nearly every sample came with metadata listing a de-identified subject ID, COVID-19 status, age in years and sex. Where available, HLA class I and class II types were obtained from metadata supplied by the sample provider rather than from assay-based typing. The paper as a whole reports these results and caveats: The quantity of clinical and demographic metadata differed by source and by participant and was supplied without curation.

TCRbeta CDR3 regions were amplified from genomic DNA by means of the immunoSEQ Assay, a bias-controlled multiplex PCR. As for how the authors treated the data: The number of nucleated cells in each sample was estimated by amplification of reference gene primers within the assay. To quantify the absolute abundance of each unique TCRbeta CDR3 rearrangement, sequence reads were collapsed and filtered. For each sample, productive Simpson clonality was calculated by taking the square root of Simpson's diversity index across productive rearrangements. TCRdb limited this immuneACCESS table to in-frame rearrangements with V and J called. A share of clones is missing; checked studies link under half to unresolved V genes, and the rest is unexplained. V and J calls and clone size are copied from that table; D and trimming were computed from the DNA. For this sample the table gives some 300,000 clones, of which approximately 84% were detected only once. The ten biggest clones cover more than 0.9% of the sample.

From the cysteine through the phenylalanine, the CDR3 covers 13 amino acids. This entry keeps only the CDR3 DNA: 39 bases, framed from base 1. The germline V gene (reference sequence) sets CDR1 to SGHKS and CDR2 to YYEKEE. V is pared back by 4 bases and J by 7 bases, with 11 bases lying between the germline termini. In the prospective study, participants were about 18 to 100 years old, resided in approximately 25 geographic areas of the United States, and were enrolled through a virtual design. In the prospective study, participants were assigned to cohorts based on the clinical history participants reported in a screening survey and a study questionnaire. ImmuneRACE Cohort 3 recovered participants were defined by two consecutive negative NP/OP PCR tests, healthcare professional clearance, or symptom resolution. In the prospective study, mobile phlebotomists collected whole blood, serum and a nasopharyngeal or oropharyngeal swab from each participant. Prospective study participants could optionally give additional blood draws and questionnaires over an approximately two-month period. Before DNA extraction, blood samples from the prospective study were shipped at room temperature or frozen.

In its sample, this clone was seen once. Its cognate antigen has yet to be identified. No per-base quality is available; no much larger clone lies one base away. Recombination connected TRBV5-5 to TRBJ2-2; TRBD1 could be the D gene, as 6 bases match. What was sequenced was PBMCs or T cells enriched from blood (not recorded which). The sequence was collected from a woman aged 25 to 45 who had recovered from COVID-19. In nucleotide form, the sequence is TGTGCCAGCAGCCCGGCAGGGGTCGGGGAGCTGTTTTTT. It is translated as CASSPAGVGELFF.